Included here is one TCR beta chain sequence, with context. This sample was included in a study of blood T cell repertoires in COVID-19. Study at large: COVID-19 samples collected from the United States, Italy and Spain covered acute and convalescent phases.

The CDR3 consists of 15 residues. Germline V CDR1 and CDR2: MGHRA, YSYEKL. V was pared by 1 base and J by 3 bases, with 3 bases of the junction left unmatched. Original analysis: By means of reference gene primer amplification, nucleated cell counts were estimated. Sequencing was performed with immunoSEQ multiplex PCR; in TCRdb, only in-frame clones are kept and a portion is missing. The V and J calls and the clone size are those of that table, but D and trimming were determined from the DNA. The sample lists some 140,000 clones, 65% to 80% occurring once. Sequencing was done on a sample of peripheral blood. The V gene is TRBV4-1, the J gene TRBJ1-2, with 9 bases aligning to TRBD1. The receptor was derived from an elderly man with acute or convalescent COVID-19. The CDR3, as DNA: TGCGCCAGCAGCCAAGGTTGGACAGGGGACTATGGCTACACCTTC. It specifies CASSQGWTGDYGYTF.